This is a list of T cell receptor beta chains from one sample in a study of Graves' ophthalmopathy and Graves' hyperthyroidism. TCRdb passed the multiplex PCR reads through MiXCR, listing each CDR3 protein once. The sample carries about 400,000 distinct CDR3 sequences, roughly 18% recorded once. Sequenced material: peripheral blood. These receptors all come from a woman under 30 with Graves' ophthalmopathy. Each CDR3 is given with its conserved first and last residue. A D gene is named only where the DNA matches it firmly. Size values are once, few and many counts, or a class for expanded clones, and some rows have none.

j_call	d_call	v_call	clone_size	cdr3_nt	cdr3_aa
TRBJ1-1	NA	TRBV28	many	TGTGCCAGCAGTTTAGGTTTCCTCCAAGCTTTCTTT	CASSLGFLQAFF
TRBJ1-5	TRBD1	TRBV20-1	NA	TGCAGTGCTGGACCCTGGACAGGGAAGATTCAGCCCCAGCATTTT	CSAGPWTGKIQPQHF
TRBJ2-2	TRBD2	TRBV19	many	TGTGCCAGTAGTATCCTAGCGGGAGTTAGCACCGGGGAGCTGTTTTTT	CASSILAGVSTGELFF
TRBJ2-7	NA	TRBV11-3	many	TGTGCCAGCAGCCCTTCGGGGGACGGCTACGAGCAGTACTTC	CASSPSGDGYEQYF
TRBJ2-5	NA	TRBV6-1	once	TGTGCCAGCAGTGAACGACAGGCACGGGGGGAGACCCAGTACTTC	CASSERQARGETQYF
TRBJ2-7	NA	TRBV11-2	many	TGTGCCAGCAGCCGGGCTGAGGGCGTAAGCTCCTACGAGCAGTACTTC	CASSRAEGVSSYEQYF
TRBJ2-5	NA	TRBV7-3	many	TGTGCCAGCAGCTTATATGGCCAGCCACAAGAGACCCAGTACTTC	CASSLYGQPQETQYF
TRBJ1-4	NA	TRBV28	many	TGTGCCAGCAGTTTCCCCACAGGGTCCCTAGGGCTGTTTTTT	CASSFPTGSLGLFF
TRBJ2-7	NA	TRBV13	many	TGTGCCAGCAGCTTAAACAGGGAAGCCGAGCAGTACTTC	CASSLNREAEQYF
TRBJ2-5	NA	TRBV5-6	many	TGTGCCAGCAGCTTGTCTGACCAAGAGACCCAGTACTTC	CASSLSDQETQYF
TRBJ2-7	NA	TRBV10-2	once	TGCGCCAGCAGTGGATGGGCAGACTCCTACGAGCAGTACTTC	CASSGWADSYEQYF
TRBJ1-1	NA	TRBV20-1	few	TGCAGTGCTGACGGGAACACTGAAGCTTTCTTT	CSADGNTEAFF
TRBJ1-1	NA	TRBV20-1	once	TGCAGTGCGCGGTACAGGGAGGGCACTGAAGCTTTCTTT	CSARYREGTEAFF
TRBJ1-1	NA	TRBV29-1	many	TGCAGCGGGTCGGGACAAGGTGGGATCAACACTGAAGCTTTCTTT	CSGSGQGGINTEAFF
TRBJ1-6	NA	TRBV20-1	many	TGCAGTGCTAGGGGGAACAATTCACCCCTCCACTTT	CSARGNNSPLHF
TRBJ2-7	NA	TRBV6-4	many	TGTGCCAGCAGTGACCGGGAGACATCAGCCTCCTACGAGCAGTACTTC	CASSDRETSASYEQYF
TRBJ1-5	TRBD1	TRBV5-1	many	TGCGCCAGCAGCTTGGGGACAGGCCATCAGCCCCAGCATTTT	CASSLGTGHQPQHF
TRBJ2-7	TRBD2	TRBV28	many	TGTGCCAGCAGTTTTTCAATGGGACTAGCGGGGGGTAGCTCCTACGAGCAGTACTTC	CASSFSMGLAGGSSYEQYF
TRBJ2-7	NA	TRBV28	many	TGTGCCAGCAGTTTACCTGACAACACCTACGAGCAGTACTTC	CASSLPDNTYEQYF
TRBJ2-5	TRBD1	TRBV6-2/TRBV6-3	many	TGTGCCAGCAGTCCGGGACAGAGGAGGGAGACCCAGTACTTC	CASSPGQRRETQYF
TRBJ1-1	NA	TRBV28	NA	TGTGCCAGCAGTACGGGACTCCTGAACACTGAAGCTTTCTTT	CASSTGLLNTEAFF
TRBJ2-7	TRBD2	TRBV11-2	many	TGTGCCAGCAGCTCCCGTAGCGGGAGGGCCTCCTACGAGCAGTACTTC	CASSSRSGRASYEQYF
TRBJ1-1	NA	TRBV12-3/TRBV12-4	many	TGTGCCAGCAGGGTAGGGGGGGCTAGGGCTTTCTTT	CASRVGGARAFF
TRBJ1-6	NA	TRBV6-5	many	TGTGCCAGCAGTTACTATTTGGAGTCACCCCTCCACTTT	CASSYYLESPLHF
TRBJ1-3	NA	TRBV29-1	many	TGCAGCGTTGGGGGACCTGCTGGAAACACCATATATTTT	CSVGGPAGNTIYF
TRBJ1-1	NA	TRBV6-2/TRBV6-3	many	TGTGCCAGCACCGTACCAGGGCAGCACATGAACACTGAAGCTTTCTTT	CASTVPGQHMNTEAFF
TRBJ2-7	TRBD1	TRBV12-3/TRBV12-4	NA	TGTGCCAGCAGCGCAATGAAGGGACAGGCCAGTGAGCAGTACTTC	CASSAMKGQASEQYF
TRBJ1-6	TRBD1	TRBV5-6	many	TGTGCCAGCAGCTTCCGGGACAGGGGCTCACCCCTCCACTTT	CASSFRDRGSPLHF
TRBJ1-5	TRBD1	TRBV27	NA	TGTGCCAGCAGTACCGGGACAGAAAACAATCAGCCCCAGCATTTT	CASSTGTENNQPQHF
TRBJ2-2	NA	TRBV15	many	TGTGCCACCAGCGAGGCGGACACCGGGGAGCTGTTTTTT	CATSEADTGELFF
TRBJ2-2	TRBD2	TRBV11-2	NA	TGTGCCAGCAGCTTCCTTAGACTAGCGGACAACACCGGGGAGCTGTTTTTT	CASSFLRLADNTGELFF
TRBJ1-6	NA	TRBV4-2	many	TGTGCCAGCAGCCAGTTTTCGGGGGATTCACCCCTCCACTTT	CASSQFSGDSPLHF
TRBJ1-6	TRBD1	TRBV7-2	many	TGTGCCAGCAGCCCCCGGACAGGACCCTATAATTCACCCCTCCACTTT	CASSPRTGPYNSPLHF
TRBJ1-5	NA	TRBV9	NA	TGTGCCAGCAGCGTTACAGGGTTAGGGCAGCCCCAGCATTTT	CASSVTGLGQPQHF
TRBJ1-2	NA	TRBV20-1	many	TGCAGTGCTACCCCCAGTATCTCTAACTATGGCTACACCTTC	CSATPSISNYGYTF
TRBJ2-7	NA	TRBV2	many	TGTGCCAGCAGTGAAGAGAGGTGGAGGGGAGTCTACGAGCAGTACTTC	CASSEERWRGVYEQYF
TRBJ1-2	NA	TRBV6-5	many	TGTGCCAGCAGTTACTCGAGCACGAGGGCTTGCTACACCTTC	CASSYSSTRACYTF
TRBJ2-2	NA	TRBV11-2	many	TGTGCCAGCAGCTTATTGGGGGCCGCGAACACCGGGGAGCTGTTTTTT	CASSLLGAANTGELFF
TRBJ2-7	NA	TRBV6-1	NA	TGTGCCAGCAGTGAGGACAGCTCCCCTCTTCAAGAGCAGTACTTC	CASSEDSSPLQEQYF
TRBJ1-2	TRBD1	TRBV11-2	many	TGTGCCAGCAGCTTACTTAACAGGGGTTACGGCTACACCTTC	CASSLLNRGYGYTF
TRBJ2-7	TRBD2	TRBV14	many	TGTGCCAGCAGCAGGGAGGGGACTCCTCTTCTCGAGCAGTGCTTC	CASSREGTPLLEQCF
TRBJ1-2	TRBD1	TRBV20-1	many	TGCAGTGCAGAGGACAGGGGGCGAGGCTATGGCTACACCTTC	CSAEDRGRGYGYTF
TRBJ2-2	TRBD2	TRBV30	many	TGTGCCTGGAGTGTCCTAGCGGGGGCCGGGGAGCTGTTTTTT	CAWSVLAGAGELFF
TRBJ2-7	TRBD2	TRBV20-1	few	TGCAGTGCTGAAGCGGGGGGGCTCCACGAGCAGTACTTC	CSAEAGGLHEQYF
TRBJ1-2	NA	TRBV10-2	many	TGCGCCAGCAGTGAGATGGCAGGCTATGGCTACACCTTC	CASSEMAGYGYTF
TRBJ2-4	NA	TRBV6-2/TRBV6-3	many	TGTGCCAACGATGGTTGGGACCTAGCCAAAAACATTCAGTACTTC	CANDGWDLAKNIQYF
TRBJ2-7	TRBD1	TRBV3-1	few	TGTGCCAGCAGCCAAGCGGACAGGGGTCGATTCGAGCAGTACTTC	CASSQADRGRFEQYF
TRBJ1-2	NA	TRBV28	many	TGTGCCAGCAGTTTAAGGGACGGATGGGGTGGCTACACCTTC	CASSLRDGWGGYTF
TRBJ2-5	TRBD1	TRBV6-2/TRBV6-3	many	TGTGCCAGCAGTTACGTGGACAGGGATTCAGAGACCCAGTACTTC	CASSYVDRDSETQYF
TRBJ2-5	NA	TRBV5-1	many	TGCGCCAGCAGCTCAGGGCCCGCCGATGGGAGAGAGACCCAGTACTTC	CASSSGPADGRETQYF
TRBJ1-5	NA	TRBV20-1	NA	TGCAGTGCTGGGGACGGAAATAAGCCCCAGCATTTT	CSAGDGNKPQHF
TRBJ1-3	NA	TRBV27	NA	TGTGCCAGCGGGGATAATACAGGGGGAAACACCATATATTTT	CASGDNTGGNTIYF
TRBJ2-5	NA	TRBV7-2	many	TGTGCCAGCAGCTCCCCGGGAAGGCAAGAGACCCAGTACTTC	CASSSPGRQETQYF
TRBJ1-5	NA	TRBV7-9	many	TGTGCCAGCAGCCCCCCGGGACAAGCGGGTCAGCCCCAGCATTTT	CASSPPGQAGQPQHF
TRBJ2-7	TRBD2	TRBV12-3/TRBV12-4	many	TGTGCCAGCAGGACTAGCGGTTACCCCTACGAGCAGTACTTC	CASRTSGYPYEQYF